The next 8 T cell receptor beta chains were all read from a single sample in a study of cytomegalovirus exposure and HLA in healthy donors. Sequenced by immunoSEQ multiplex PCR; TCRdb stores in-frame clones only, minus some. The sample has tens of thousands of clones, roughly 90% seen once; the top ten hold 3.5% to 4%. The source material was PBMCs. These receptors were collected from a woman aged 18 to 35 in good health and CMV-seropositive.

The DNA for the CDR3 is TGCACCAGCAGCCAAGAGAATGGCACGGATACGCAGTATTTT. Its protein is CTSSQENGTDTQYF. The chain links TRBV1 to TRBJ2-3; the DNA was not compared with TRBD1, the D call given in the table. TRBV1 counts as a pseudogene. This CDR3 comprises 14 residues.

This chain connects TRBV5-6 to TRBJ2-7, with TRBD1 matching 8 bases. V trimming: 2 bases; J trimming: 6 bases; junction bases outside the gene matches: 10. The CDR3 has 15 residues. Germline V gives CDR1 SGHDT, CDR2 YYEEEE. CDR3 DNA: TGTGCCAGCAGCTTCTGGGACAGGACATATCCCGAGCAGTACTTC. The encoded protein is CASSFWDRTYPEQYF.

The gene calls are TRBV9 and TRBJ2-1; 12 bases match TRBD2. CDR3 length equals 18 residues. J was trimmed by 5 bases and V by 0 bases; bases with no gene match: 9. CDR1 is SGDLS and CDR2 is YYNGEE in the germline V gene. The CDR3 DNA is TGTGCCAGCAGCGTAGCTCCCGAAGGACTAGCGGGAAACAATGAGCAGTTCTTC. Residues: CASSVAPEGLAGNNEQFF.

The chain carries TRBV6-6 and TRBJ2-1; D is unclear. The germline V gene encodes CDR1 MNHNY and CDR2 SVGAGI (reference sequence). Trimming shortened V by 1 base and J by 0 bases, and 10 bases separated the two germline ends. This CDR3 spans 16 amino acids. CDR3 in amino acids: CASSYLGENSYNEQFF. DNA for the CDR3: TGTGCCAGCAGTTACTTGGGCGAGAACTCCTACAATGAGCAGTTCTTC.

V gene TRBV10-2 combines with J gene TRBJ2-7, with a possible D match to TRBD2 (5 bases). Trimming took off 4 bases at V and 4 bases at J, with 14 bases between the two ends. Germline CDR1 reads WSHSY; CDR2 reads SAAADI. The CDR3 runs 14 residues. The chain's CDR3 is CASSVLLTGYEQYF. The CDR3 DNA sequence: TGCGCCAGCAGTGTCCTCTTGACGGGGTACGAGCAGTACTTC.

The chain combines TRBV7-2 with TRBJ1-1; D is perhaps TRBD1 (5 bases). Between the trimmed V and J ends, which lost 5 bases and 0 bases, there was a span of 7 bases. The CDR3 runs to 13 residues. CDR1 and CDR2 from the germline V gene are SGHTA and FQGNSA. The CDR3 region is CASSARVNTEAFF. Written as DNA, the CDR3 is TGTGCCAGCAGCGCCAGGGTGAACACTGAAGCTTTCTTT.

This clone was seen a single time. The chain combines TRBV6-1 with TRBJ1-2; a possible D gene is TRBD1 (5 bases). Between the trimmed V and J ends, which lost 4 bases and 0 bases, there was a span of 21 bases. Germline CDR1 MNHNS, CDR2 SASEGT. This CDR3 region has 18 residues. The CDR3 nucleotides read TGTGCCAGCAGTGGGGTCCTGGGGGGGGAAGGAGCTAACTATGGCTACACCTTC. This translates into CASSGVLGGEGANYGYTF.

The chain combines TRBV15 with TRBJ2-1; 10 bases are shared with TRBD2. This CDR3 comprises 18 residues. The junction had 14 bases not matched to a gene; V was cut back by 0 bases and J by 9 bases. Germline values: CDR1 LNHNV, CDR2 YYDKDF (reference sequence). CDR3 sequence (DNA): TGTGCCACCAGCAGAGAAAGCGGGAGGGCCACAACTGTGGGTGAGCAGTTCTTC. Translation: CATSRESGRATTVGEQFF.